These 30 T cell receptor beta chains originate from one sample sequenced in a study of T cell responses to AZD1222 COVID-19 vaccine. Sequencing used immunoSEQ multiplex PCR; TCRdb keeps in-frame clones, though not all of them. This table has about 160,000 clones, about 90% appearing once. The source material was peripheral blood, sampled on day 0 of AZD1222 vaccination. These receptors came from an adult in good health.

This chain uses TRBV28 with TRBJ1-3; D gene unclear. V was trimmed by 2 bases and J by 1 base, leaving 15 bases between them. Germline V gene lookup returns CDR1 MDHEN and CDR2 SYDVKM. CDR3 length: 17 residues. For the CDR3, the DNA is TGTGCCAGCAGTTTAGCTGGGCAGGTTAGTTCTGGAAACACCATATATTTT. Its translation: CASSLAGQVSSGNTIYF.

The genes are TRBV4-3 and TRBJ2-3, with 7 bases aligning to TRBD2. V was clipped by 0 bases and J by 3 bases; unmatched bases: 0. The V gene's germline CDR1 is LGHNA and CDR2 YSLEER. CDR3 length: 14 residues. CDR3 amino acids: CASSQDGRTDTQYF. The CDR3 region has the DNA TGCGCCAGCAGCCAAGACGGGAGGACAGATACGCAGTATTTT.

The rearrangement uses TRBV7-2 and TRBJ2-4; 8 nucleotides align to TRBD2. The CDR3 runs 14 residues. V was pared by 1 base and J by 6 bases, with 2 bases of the junction left unmatched. From germline, CDR1 is SGHTA and CDR2 FQGNSA. CDR3 sequence (DNA): TGTGCCAGCAGCTTAGGCAGCGGGGGAAACATTCAGTACTTC. It encodes CASSLGSGGNIQYF.

The J gene is TRBJ2-1, the V gene TRBV27; D ambiguous. The CDR3 consists of 11 residues. Germline CDR1 reads MNHEY; CDR2 reads SMNVEV (reference sequence). V lost 6 bases, J lost 4 bases, and 4 bases lay in between. CDR3 loop: CASSLYNEQFF. The CDR3 nucleotides are TGTGCCAGCAGCTTGTACAATGAGCAGTTCTTC.

The chain uses TRBV5-4 and TRBJ2-5; D gene unclear. CDR3 length equals 13 residues. V was shortened by 0 bases and J by 5 bases, with 8 bases between the two germline ends. Germline V lookup: CDR1 SGHNT, CDR2 YYREEE (reference sequence). DNA of the CDR3: TGTGCCAGCAGCTTGGCCTTGGGGGAGACCCAGTACTTC. Translating gives CASSLALGETQYF.

As DNA, the CDR3 is TGTGCCAGCAGCTCAGGGGGCGAAACCTACAATGAGCAGTTCTTC. Translating gives CASSSGGETYNEQFF. The V call is TRBV11-3, the J call TRBJ2-1; the match to TRBD1 covers 8 bases. J lost 2 bases, V lost 4 bases, and 4 bases had no gene match. The CDR3 has 15 residues. From germline, CDR1 is SGHNT and CDR2 YENEEA.

The chain carries TRBV5-6 and TRBJ2-7; D might be TRBD2 (6 bases). The CDR3 is 15 amino acids. The germline CDR1 and CDR2 sequences are SGHDT and YYEEEE. Trimming removed 0 bases from V and 6 bases from J, with 16 bases in between. CDR3 nucleotides: TGTGCCAGCAGCTTGGCGGGACTTAATTCCCTCGAGCAGTACTTC. Its protein product is CASSLAGLNSLEQYF.

This clone appeared once. CDR3 sequence reads: CASSQGGQWGTEAFF. The CDR3 nucleotides read TGCGCCAGCAGCCAAGGAGGCCAGTGGGGGACTGAAGCTTTCTTT. The genes are TRBV4-1 and TRBJ1-1, with D perhaps matching TRBD1 (5 bases). Germline CDR1 reads MGHRA; CDR2 reads YSYEKL. The V gene lost 1 base and the J gene lost 5 bases, with 14 bases spanning the gap. The CDR3 sequence is 15 residues long.

This rearrangement joins TRBV19 to TRBJ1-1; no definite D call. CDR1 is LNHDA and CDR2 is SQIVND in the germline V gene (reference sequence). This CDR3 contains 14 residues. Trimming cost V 7 bases and J 10 bases, with 22 bases left between them. The CDR3 DNA follows: TGTGCCAGTACCCACCAGGACGGCCGCCCCCGAGCTTTCTTT. Protein: CASTHQDGRPRAFF.

J is TRBJ1-2 and V is TRBV19; maybe TRBD1 (6 bases). Germline V gives CDR1 LNHDA, CDR2 SQIVND (reference sequence). Trimming cost V 4 bases and J 4 bases, with 16 bases left between them. The CDR3 is 15 residues long. CDR3 sequence reads: CASSTSGGPVYGYTF. The CDR3 coding sequence is TGTGCCAGTAGTACCTCCGGGGGGCCCGTCTATGGCTACACCTTC.

The rearrangement joins TRBV7-8 to TRBJ2-7; D remains ambiguous. Germline V lookup: CDR1 SGHVS, CDR2 FQNEAQ. Trimming left V 2 bases short and J 2 bases short, with 10 bases between. This CDR3 has 14 amino acids. The CDR3: CASSLPSLTYEQYF. DNA of the CDR3: TGTGCCAGCAGCTTACCCTCTTTAACCTACGAGCAGTACTTC.

This rearrangement joins TRBV5-6 to TRBJ1-1; D is unresolved. The CDR3 totals 11 residues. The V gene's germline CDR1 is SGHDT and CDR2 YYEEEE. V dropped 7 bases and J dropped 2 bases, with 6 bases sitting between them. In nucleotides, the CDR3 is TGTGCCAGCGCGAGTAACACTGAAGCTTTCTTT. Translated: CASASNTEAFF.

This rearrangement joins TRBV30 to TRBJ2-2; D is unresolved. The CDR3 contains 15 residues. Looked up from germline, CDR1 is GTSNPN and CDR2 is SVGIG (reference sequence). The germline V and J ends were trimmed by 0 bases and 3 bases, with 11 bases remaining between them. Here the CDR3 reads CAWSVPTQDTGELFF. Written as DNA, the CDR3 is TGTGCCTGGAGTGTACCGACTCAAGACACCGGGGAGCTGTTTTTT.

The chain joins TRBV5-8 to TRBJ2-2; D tentatively reads TRBD1 or TRBD2 (5 bases each). Germline V gene lookup returns CDR1 SGHTS and CDR2 YDEGEE. The CDR3 contains 14 residues. Trimming stripped 6 bases from V and 5 bases from J, with 14 bases between. CDR3 region: CASKPGPRTGELFF. For the CDR3, the DNA is TGTGCCAGCAAGCCGGGACCTAGAACCGGGGAGCTGTTTTTT.

The chain carries TRBV2 and TRBJ2-6; weak D call: TRBD1 (5 bases). V lost 7 bases and J lost 0, with 10 bases in between. Germline V lookup: CDR1 SNHLY, CDR2 FYNNEI. This CDR3 has 15 amino acids. The CDR3 coding sequence is TGTGCCAGCATCACAGGCTTCTCTGGGGCCAACGTCCTGACTTTC. This gives the protein CASITGFSGANVLTF.

The chain carries TRBV2 and TRBJ1-1; the match to TRBD1 covers 8 bases. This CDR3 contains 14 residues. V lost 7 bases and J lost 0; bases outside the gene matches: 4. Germline assignment: CDR1 SNHLY and CDR2 FYNNEI. The DNA of the CDR3 is TGTGCCAGCACTTCGGGACAGGTGAACACTGAAGCTTTCTTT. Its protein product is CASTSGQVNTEAFF.

This sequence joins TRBV5-4 and TRBJ1-1, with 7 bases lining up with TRBD1. CDR3 length equals 15 residues. CDR1 SGHNT and CDR2 YYREEE come from the germline V gene (reference sequence). V lost 4 bases, J lost 2 bases, and 8 bases stayed unmatched. CDR3: CASSGTQGVNTEAFF. DNA of the CDR3: TGTGCCAGCAGCGGTACCCAGGGGGTTAACACTGAAGCTTTCTTT.

This clone was counted only a few times. The sample holds other DNA sequences that translate to the same CDR3. The chain links TRBV27 to TRBJ1-1, with D perhaps matching TRBD1 (5 bases). This CDR3 is built from 15 residues. Trimming took 3 bases from V and 0 from J, leaving 11 bases between them. Germline V lookup: CDR1 MNHEY, CDR2 SMNVEV (reference sequence). This CDR3 reads CASSLRQTMNTEAFF. For the CDR3, the DNA is TGTGCCAGCAGTTTGAGACAGACCATGAACACTGAAGCTTTCTTT.

The chain combines TRBV28 with TRBJ1-1; TRBD1 is a possible D gene (5 bases). The CDR3 length is 16 residues. The germline V and J ends were trimmed by 3 bases and 4 bases, with 18 bases remaining between them. Germline V CDR1 and CDR2: MDHEN, SYDVKM. CDR3 nucleotide sequence: TGTGCCAGCAGTTTCCAATCCCGGCCGGGGGGCACTGAAGCTTTCTTT. Encoded protein: CASSFQSRPGGTEAFF.

The count of this clone is one. The chain has TRBV11-3 and TRBJ1-1, with 8 bases aligning to TRBD1. Germline V CDR1 and CDR2: SGHNT, YENEEA. V trimming: 5 bases; J trimming: 0 bases; junction bases outside the gene matches: 8. This CDR3 contains 16 residues. As DNA, the CDR3 is TGTGCCAGCAGCCCAGGACAGGGCACACTGAACACTGAAGCTTTCTTT. The encoded protein is CASSPGQGTLNTEAFF. Full variable domain (rest looked up from reference TRBV11-3 and TRBJ1-1): EAGVVQSPRYKIIEKKQPVAFWCNPISGHNTLYWYLQNLGQGPELLIRYENEEAVDDSQLPKDRFSAERLKGVDSTLKIQPAELGDSAVYLCASSPGQGTLNTEAFFGQGTRLTVV.

The chain combines TRBV3-1 (or the pseudogene TRBV3-2) with TRBJ1-5; D is ambiguous. The germline V and J ends were trimmed by 5 bases and 0 bases, with 5 bases remaining between them. The CDR3 covers 13 residues. The germline CDR1 and CDR2 sequences are LGHDT and YNNKEL (reference sequence). The CDR3 DNA sequence: TGTGCCAGCAGCTACACTAGCAATCAGCCCCAGCATTTT. Its translation is CASSYTSNQPQHF.

The V gene is TRBV3-1 (or the pseudogene TRBV3-2), the J gene TRBJ2-2; 8 positions agree with TRBD2. The CDR3 runs 15 residues. Trimming took 3 bases from V and 2 from J; bases not matched to a gene: 2. Germline assignment: CDR1 LGHDT and CDR2 YNNKEL (reference sequence). In DNA form, the CDR3 reads TGTGCCAGCAGCCATAGCGGGGCCAACACCGGGGAGCTGTTTTTT. Translation gives CASSHSGANTGELFF.

The chain uses TRBV6-4 and TRBJ2-2; D assignment may be TRBD1 or TRBD2 (5 bases each). Trimming pared 6 bases from V and 1 base from J, leaving 12 bases between. The germline CDR1 and CDR2 sequences are MRHNA and SNTAGT. The CDR3 covers 15 residues. The CDR3 bases are TGTGCCAGCAGCCCCGGGACGATGAACACCGGGGAGCTGTTTTTT. Its translation is CASSPGTMNTGELFF.

The rearrangement links TRBV7-2 to TRBJ1-4; unclear D gene. This CDR3 has 15 amino acids. V lost 1 base and J lost 5, with 11 bases in between. The germline V gene has CDR1 SGHTA and CDR2 FQGNSA. This CDR3 is CASSLDGRPNEKLFF. CDR3 bases: TGTGCCAGCAGCTTAGACGGGCGGCCCAATGAAAAACTGTTTTTT.

The chain has TRBV15 and TRBJ2-7; 9 bases fit TRBD1. The junction had 6 bases not matched to a gene; V was cut back by 3 bases and J by 3 bases. Germline V gene data show CDR1 as LNHNV and CDR2 as YYDKDF (reference sequence). There are 15 residues in the CDR3. CDR3 sequence reads: CATSSAWDRDYEQYF. CDR3 nucleotide sequence: TGTGCCACCAGCAGCGCATGGGACAGGGACTACGAGCAGTACTTC. Drawing the rest from reference TRBV15 and TRBJ2-7, the complete variable domain is DAMVIQNPRYQVTQFGKPVTLSCSQTLNHNVMYWYQQKSSQAPKLLFHYYDKDFNNEADTPDNFQSRRPNTSFCFLDIRSPGLGDTAMYLCATSSAWDRDYEQYFGPGTRLTVT.

The CDR3 loop is CASSLVQGYTF. CDR3 DNA: TGTGCCAGCAGTTTGGTCCAGGGCTACACCTTC. The chain combines TRBV28 with TRBJ1-2, with D uncertain. Trimming took off 3 bases at V and 8 bases at J, with 7 bases between the two ends. CDR1 is MDHEN and CDR2 is SYDVKM in the germline V gene. This CDR3 contains 11 residues.

The gene calls are TRBV9 and TRBJ2-7; D possibly corresponds to TRBD1 (5 bases). Germline CDR1 and CDR2: SGDLS and YYNGEE. V was pared by 4 bases and J by 4 bases, with 18 bases between. The CDR3 is 15 residues long. This chain's CDR3 is CASSSSPTGPYEQYF. The CDR3 DNA is TGTGCCAGCAGCTCCAGCCCAACAGGCCCTTACGAGCAGTACTTC.

This chain links TRBV19 with TRBJ1-4; no definite D call. Germline values: CDR1 LNHDA, CDR2 SQIVND (reference sequence). The CDR3 is 12 amino acids. V was cut by 5 bases and J by 6 bases, with 7 bases left in between. CDR3 bases: TGTGCCAGTAGTCGGTCGCATGAAAAACTGTTTTTT. Residues: CASSRSHEKLFF.

This chain links TRBV30 with TRBJ2-5; 8 bases agree with TRBD1. The CDR3 contains 16 residues. Unmatched junction bases numbered 13, after V lost 2 bases and J lost 5 bases. Germline V CDR1 and CDR2: GTSNPN, SVGIG (reference sequence). The CDR3 bases are TGTGCCTGGAGTCCGGATGCCCACAGGGGGAAGGAGACCCAGTACTTC. It translates to CAWSPDAHRGKETQYF.

This clone was seen only once. The rearrangement joins TRBV5-6 to TRBJ1-5, with TRBD1 matching over 7 bases. Germline CDR1 reads SGHDT; CDR2 reads YYEEEE. With V trimmed by 0 bases and J by 1 base, 4 bases remained unmatched. The CDR3 contains 16 residues. The DNA of the CDR3 is TGTGCCAGCAGCTTGGGACAGGGAGCCAGCAATCAGCCCCAGCATTTT. Encoded protein: CASSLGQGASNQPQHF. The whole variable domain, remainder taken from reference TRBV5-6 and TRBJ1-5, is DAGVTQSPTHLIKTRGQQVTLRCSPKSGHDTVSWYQQALGQGPQFIFQYYEEEERQRGNFPDRFSGHQFPNYSSELNVNALLLGDSALYLCASSLGQGASNQPQHFGDGTRLSIL.